This is a list of T cell receptor beta chains from one sample in a study of molecular identifiers for immune sequencing clone quantification. Using its own MiXCR run on the PCR reads, TCRdb lists one record per CDR3 protein. Among about 510,000 distinct CDR3 sequences, 25% were seen once, and the ten largest hold 0.7% to 0.9%. Input material: naive CD8+ T cells from blood, with Jurkat cell RNA spiked in. The receptors derive from a human donor in good health. Some libraries in this study had Jurkat cell RNA spiked in. Both conserved end residues are part of each CDR3. Each record gives: D gene, J gene, V gene, clone size, CDR3 DNA, CDR3 protein. A D gene is named only where the DNA matches it firmly. Size is stated for part of the rows, as once, few or many counts, or as a class when the clone is expanded.

D: .
J: TRBJ1-1
V: TRBV4-1
size: .
DNA: TGCGCCAGCAGCCAAGAAAGGCCCGGGCACACTGAAGCTTTCTTT
CDR3: CASSQERPGHTEAFF

D: TRBD1
J: TRBJ2-3
V: TRBV29-1
size: many
DNA: TGCAGCGTTGAACTTACCGGGACAGGGGAAGATACGCAGTATTTT
CDR3: CSVELTGTGEDTQYF

D: TRBD1
J: TRBJ2-1
V: TRBV3-1
size: .
DNA: TGTGCCAGCAGCCAGAGAGGACAGGGCGCCTACAATGAGCAGTTCTTC
CDR3: CASSQRGQGAYNEQFF

D: .
J: TRBJ1-1
V: TRBV9
size: few
DNA: TGTGCCAGCAGCGACCCCTCCGACGCGGGCGCTGAAGCTTTCTTT
CDR3: CASSDPSDAGAEAFF

D: .
J: TRBJ1-5
V: TRBV5-8
size: .
DNA: TGTGCCAGCAGCTTGGGGATAATGAGGCAGCCCCAGCATTTT
CDR3: CASSLGIMRQPQHF

D: .
J: TRBJ1-1
V: TRBV12-3/TRBV12-4
size: many
DNA: TGTGCCAGCAACCTCGCCTGGACGGAAAAGCCTTTCTTT
CDR3: CASNLAWTEKPFF

D: .
J: TRBJ2-1
V: TRBV12-3/TRBV12-4
size: .
DNA: TGTGCCAGCAGCCCCACCGGACTGGAGGTTCGAGAGCAGTTCTTC
CDR3: CASSPTGLEVREQFF

D: .
J: TRBJ1-1
V: TRBV4-3
size: few
DNA: TGCGCCAGCAGCACCAAGATAGCCACTGAAGCTTTCTTT
CDR3: CASSTKIATEAFF

D: .
J: TRBJ1-4
V: TRBV6-1
size: .
DNA: TGTGCCAGCACCCATTGGGACCGGCAGGAAAAACTGTTTTTT
CDR3: CASTHWDRQEKLFF

D: .
J: TRBJ2-1
V: TRBV7-2
size: many
DNA: TGTGCCAGCAGCCCCACCAGCTCCTACAATGAGCAGTTCTTC
CDR3: CASSPTSSYNEQFF

D: .
J: TRBJ2-2
V: TRBV30
size: .
DNA: TGTGCCTGGAGTGTAGGGGGTACCGGGGAGCTGTTTTTT
CDR3: CAWSVGGTGELFF

D: .
J: TRBJ2-7
V: TRBV12-3/TRBV12-4
size: few
DNA: TGTGCCAGCAGCACCCCTGCGGGCGAGCAGTACTTC
CDR3: CASSTPAGEQYF

D: TRBD2
J: TRBJ2-3
V: TRBV7-9
size: many
DNA: TGTGCCAGCAGCTCCCCCGGGCTAGCGGGAATAGTGGATACGCAGTATTTT
CDR3: CASSSPGLAGIVDTQYF

D: TRBD1
J: TRBJ2-7
V: TRBV30
size: .
DNA: TGTGCCTGGAGTGTCGGCCAGGGGGTATACTACGAGCAGTACTTC
CDR3: CAWSVGQGVYYEQYF

D: TRBD2
J: TRBJ2-3
V: TRBV5-1
size: many
DNA: TGCGCCAGCAGCAGACTAGCGGGGTTCACAGATACGCAGTATTTT
CDR3: CASSRLAGFTDTQYF

D: TRBD2
J: TRBJ2-3
V: TRBV3-1
size: .
DNA: TGTGCCAGCAGCCAAGAGATAGCGGGGGCCGATACAGATACGCAGTATTTT
CDR3: CASSQEIAGADTDTQYF

D: .
J: TRBJ2-6
V: TRBV27
size: many
DNA: TGTGCCAGCAGTCCCCTCCCTGGGGCCAACGTCCTGACTTTC
CDR3: CASSPLPGANVLTF

D: TRBD2
J: TRBJ2-5
V: TRBV4-2
size: .
DNA: TGTGCCAGCAGCCCACGGACGACTAGCGCGCAAGAGACCCAGTACTTC
CDR3: CASSPRTTSAQETQYF

D: .
J: TRBJ2-7
V: TRBV7-9
size: .
DNA: TGTGCCAGCAGCCCTATTAATGAGAACAGCTACGAGCAGTACTTC
CDR3: CASSPINENSYEQYF

D: TRBD1
J: TRBJ1-2
V: TRBV28
size: many
DNA: TGTGCCAGCAGTTCCCGGACAGGGAATGGGGATGGCTACACCTTC
CDR3: CASSSRTGNGDGYTF

D: TRBD1
J: TRBJ2-3
V: TRBV6-5
size: few
DNA: TGTGCCAGCAGTCTTGACAGGGGGCAGGTGATTACGCAGTATTTT
CDR3: CASSLDRGQVITQYF

D: TRBD2
J: TRBJ2-7
V: TRBV12-3/TRBV12-4
size: many
DNA: TGTGCCAGCAGATATACTAGCGGGGGGGTCTACGAGCAGTACTTC
CDR3: CASRYTSGGVYEQYF

D: .
J: TRBJ2-3
V: TRBV4-1
size: .
DNA: TGCGCCAGCAGCCAGTCAACAGGGCTTTTATCAGATACGCAGTATTTT
CDR3: CASSQSTGLLSDTQYF

D: .
J: TRBJ1-5
V: TRBV21-1
size: few
DNA: TGTGCCAGCAGCAAAGGACAGGGGGGCAATCAGCCCCAGCATTTT
CDR3: CASSKGQGGNQPQHF

D: .
J: TRBJ2-1
V: TRBV11-2
size: few
DNA: TGTGCCAGCAGCTTAGGCGGGATGGGCTCCTACAATGAGCAGTTCTTC
CDR3: CASSLGGMGSYNEQFF

D: TRBD1
J: TRBJ1-2
V: TRBV4-3
size: .
DNA: TGCACCAGCAGCCAAGGGACGGGACAGGGGGTTTTTGGTGGCTACACCTTC
CDR3: CTSSQGTGQGVFGGYTF

D: TRBD1
J: TRBJ1-4
V: TRBV30
size: .
DNA: TGTGCCTGGATCGCGAACAGGGGACTTAATGAAAAACTGTTTTTT
CDR3: CAWIANRGLNEKLFF